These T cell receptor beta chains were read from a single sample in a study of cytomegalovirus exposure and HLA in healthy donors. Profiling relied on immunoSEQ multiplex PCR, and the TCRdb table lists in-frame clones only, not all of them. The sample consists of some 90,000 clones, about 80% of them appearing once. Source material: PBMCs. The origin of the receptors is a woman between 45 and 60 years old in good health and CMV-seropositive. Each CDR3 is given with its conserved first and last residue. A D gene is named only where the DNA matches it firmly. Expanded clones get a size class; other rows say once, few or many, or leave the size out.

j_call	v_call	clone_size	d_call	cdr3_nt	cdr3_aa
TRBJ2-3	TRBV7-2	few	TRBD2	TGTGCCAGCAGCTTAAGCAGCGGGGCCGGGACAGATACGCAGTATTTT	CASSLSSGAGTDTQYF
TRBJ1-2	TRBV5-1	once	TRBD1	TGCGCCAGCACTATGGACAGGCCGAACTATGGCTACACCTTC	CASTMDRPNYGYTF
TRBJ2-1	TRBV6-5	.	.	TGTGCCAGCAGTTACCAGCCGGGCTCCTACAATGAGCAGTTCTTC	CASSYQPGSYNEQFF
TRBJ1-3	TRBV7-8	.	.	TGTGCCAGCAGCTTAGAACCTAGAAACACCATATATTTT	CASSLEPRNTIYF
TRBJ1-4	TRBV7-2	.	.	TGTGCCAGCAGCTTAGCGCTCAGGGAAAAACTGTTTTTT	CASSLALREKLFF
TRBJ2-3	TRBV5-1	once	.	TGCGCCAGCAGCATGGGGGGCTACGGCACAGATACGCAGTATTTT	CASSMGGYGTDTQYF
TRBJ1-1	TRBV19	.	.	TGTGCCAGTAGCATAACGGCCCAGGGTGTTGGAGCTGAAGCTTTCTTT	CASSITAQGVGAEAFF
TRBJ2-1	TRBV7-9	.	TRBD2	TGTGCCAGCAGCGCCCGGGGGGGGATTGCTAATGAGCAGTTCTTC	CASSARGGIANEQFF
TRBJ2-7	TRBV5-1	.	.	TGCGCCAGCAGCTTGGAAGCAGGGAATGAGCAGTACTTC	CASSLEAGNEQYF
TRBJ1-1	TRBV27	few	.	TGTGCCAGCAGGGATTTGGGCATCATCACTGAAGCTTTCTTT	CASRDLGIITEAFF
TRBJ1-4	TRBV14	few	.	TGTGCCAGCAGCCCCAAAGGGGGGGCAGGAGAAAAACTGTTTTTT	CASSPKGGAGEKLFF
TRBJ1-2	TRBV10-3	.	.	TGTGCCATCAGTGAGTCTCTCGGTGGCTACACCTTC	CAISESLGGYTF
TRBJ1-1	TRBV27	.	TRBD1	TGTGCCACCCAGGGGGATATGAACACTGAAGCTTTCTTT	CATQGDMNTEAFF
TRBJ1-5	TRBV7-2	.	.	TGTGCCAGCAGCTTAGAGCCGGGACAAAATCAGCCCCAGCATTTT	CASSLEPGQNQPQHF
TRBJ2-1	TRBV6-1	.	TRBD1	TGTGCCAGCAGTGAAGTGTTGACAGGGGGCTTGGATGAGCAGTTCTTC	CASSEVLTGGLDEQFF
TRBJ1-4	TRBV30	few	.	TGTGCCTGGAGTCCGGGACAACTATCGAATGAAAAACTGTTTTTT	CAWSPGQLSNEKLFF
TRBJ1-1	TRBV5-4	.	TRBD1	TGTGCCAGCAGCTTAGGGACAGGGAGAAGGAACACTGAAGCTTTCTTT	CASSLGTGRRNTEAFF
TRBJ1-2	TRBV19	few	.	TGTGCCAGTAGTATAGCAGCCGGGTATGATGGCTACACCTTC	CASSIAAGYDGYTF
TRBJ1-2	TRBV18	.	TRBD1	TGTGCCAGCTCCCAGGGACAGGAGGCGTGGGGCTACACCTTC	CASSQGQEAWGYTF
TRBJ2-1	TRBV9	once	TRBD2	TGTGCCAGCAGCGTAGGGGGCGGGAGGGTCTACAATGAGCAGTTCTTC	CASSVGGGRVYNEQFF
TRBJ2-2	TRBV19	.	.	TGTGCCAGTAGTTCAGGTTCCGGCGGGGAGCTGTTTTTT	CASSSGSGGELFF
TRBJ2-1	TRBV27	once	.	TGTGCCAGCAGTCTTTCGGAGGGAGGTGAGCAGTTCTTC	CASSLSEGGEQFF
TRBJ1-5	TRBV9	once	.	TGTGCCAGCAGCGTAAGGGGGTACGTCGATCAGCCCCAGCATTTT	CASSVRGYVDQPQHF
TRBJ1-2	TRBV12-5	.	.	TGTGCTAGTGGTTTGTCGGCAGGGGAACATGGCTACACCTTC	CASGLSAGEHGYTF
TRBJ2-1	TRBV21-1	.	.	TGTGCCAGCAGCAGTCGGACAGGGCAAAGCAATGAGCAGTTCTTC	CASSSRTGQSNEQFF
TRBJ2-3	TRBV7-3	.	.	TGTGCCAGCAGCACCGGACTTACCACAGATACGCAGTATTTT	CASSTGLTTDTQYF
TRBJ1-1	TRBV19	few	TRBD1	TGTGCCAGTAGTGAGGACAGGGGCTTGAACACTGAAGCTTTCTTT	CASSEDRGLNTEAFF
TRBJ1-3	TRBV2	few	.	TGTGCCAGCAGCCTCACAGCCTCTGGAAACACCATATATTTT	CASSLTASGNTIYF
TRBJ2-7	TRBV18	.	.	TGTGCCAGCTCACCAGGGGTGGGGAGTTTCGAGCAGTACTTC	CASSPGVGSFEQYF
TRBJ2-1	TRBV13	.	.	TGTGCCAGCAGCTTAGAAGCATCGACCTACAATGAGCAGTTCTTC	CASSLEASTYNEQFF
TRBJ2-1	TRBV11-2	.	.	TGTGCCAGCAGCCCCATCAGGGGTCAGGCCCACAATGAGCAGTTCTTC	CASSPIRGQAHNEQFF
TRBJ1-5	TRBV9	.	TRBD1	TGTGCCAGCAGCCCACGGGACAGGGGGTCTTATAGCAATCAGCCCCAGCATTTT	CASSPRDRGSYSNQPQHF
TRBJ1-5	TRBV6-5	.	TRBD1	TGTGCCAGCAGTTACTCGAGGACAGGGGACGGTCAGCCCCAGCATTTT	CASSYSRTGDGQPQHF
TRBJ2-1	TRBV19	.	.	TGTGCCAGTAGTGTCACCACAGGGCGGGATGAGCAGTTCTTC	CASSVTTGRDEQFF
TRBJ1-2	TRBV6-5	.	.	TGTGCCAGCAGTTACTCGATCCAGGGAGGCTATGGCTACACCTTC	CASSYSIQGGYGYTF
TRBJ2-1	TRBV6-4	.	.	TGTGCCAGCAGTGACCTATTAGACAATGAGCAGTTCTTC	CASSDLLDNEQFF
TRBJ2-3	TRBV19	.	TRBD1	TGTGCCAGTAGTATAGGGGGCAGGGGGCGCCCAGATACGCAGTATTTT	CASSIGGRGRPDTQYF
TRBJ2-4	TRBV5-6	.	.	TGTGCCAGCAGCAATGATACGACAGTAAAAAGCATTCAGTACTTC	CASSNDTTVKSIQYF